This T cell receptor (beta chain) derives from a study of blood T cell repertoires in COVID-19. Across the whole study: Material from acute and convalescent COVID-19 was sourced from the United States, Italy and Spain. PBMCs, B-cell-depleted T cells, or T cells provided the cDNA or gDNA that made up the material.

Unmatched junction bases numbered 5, after V lost 5 bases and J lost 6 bases. CDR1 and CDR2 (germline): MNHEY, SMNVEV (reference sequence). This CDR3 has 16 amino acids. Authors' methods: Estimated nucleated cell counts came from reference gene primer amplification. The method was immunoSEQ multiplex PCR; TCRdb's version includes in-frame clones alone and lacks a portion of them. That table is the source of V, J and clone size, and D and trimming were worked out from the DNA. The repertoire holds tens of thousands of clones, over 80% seen once, with about 4.9% in the top ten. This receptor was obtained from a man aged 50-60 years with active COVID-19. This chain connects TRBV27 to TRBJ2-1; 15 nucleotides align to TRBD2. The sequenced material came from peripheral blood. CDR3 region: CASSPRTSGRVNEQFF. CDR3 bases: TGTGCCAGCAGTCCCCGGACTAGCGGGAGGGTCAATGAGCAGTTCTTC.